The 15 T cell receptor beta chains presented below share a single source sample, sequenced in a study of T-cell memory formation after mild COVID-19. MiXCR was run by TCRdb on the 5' RACE reads, yielding one entry per CDR3 protein. Of a few hundred thousand distinct CDR3 sequences in the sample, more than 20% were seen once. Sequenced sample: PBMCs or a T cell subset sorted from them (not recorded which). Receptors were obtained from a man younger than 30 who had mild COVID-19 (a few samples of this study predate the infection). Cell type and time point are not known.

There are a few counts of this clonotype. The rearrangement joins TRBV7-2 to TRBJ1-3, with 8 bases identical to TRBD1. Germline CDR1 SGHTA, CDR2 FQGNSA. This CDR3 contains 17 residues. The trim removed 3 bases at V and 0 bases at J, leaving 7 bases unmatched. CDR3 region: CASSFKGQAISGNTIYF. CDR3 coding DNA: TGTGCCAGCAGCTTCAAGGGACAGGCGATCTCTGGAAACACCATATATTTT.

This clonotype was observed a few times. This may come from a read error, since a much larger clone is one base off. The rearrangement joins TRBV12-3 or TRBV12-4 to TRBJ1-2; D is possibly TRBD1 (6 bases). The CDR3 runs to 13 residues. Trimming cost V 6 bases and J 1 base, with 9 bases left between them. The CDR3 DNA reads TGTGCCAGCAGGCCGGACAGTAACTATGGCTACACCTTC. Residues: CASRPDSNYGYTF.

The rearrangement uses TRBV20-1 and TRBJ1-4; 10 bases fit TRBD1. The V gene's germline CDR1 is DFQATT and CDR2 SNEGSKA (reference sequence). This CDR3 region has 14 residues. V lost 7 bases, J lost 8 bases, and 10 bases stayed unmatched. The CDR3 sequence is CSVEPGQGHEKLFF. As DNA, the CDR3 is TGCAGTGTAGAGCCGGGACAGGGGCACGAAAAACTGTTTTTT.

This chain uses TRBV6-5 with TRBJ2-1; D perhaps matches TRBD2 (6 bases). The germline V gene encodes CDR1 MNHEY and CDR2 SVGAGI. CDR3 length equals 15 residues. Trimming left V 5 bases short and J 6 bases short, with 17 bases between. The DNA for the CDR3 is TGTGCCAGCAGTACGCATAGCGGAAATACCAATGAGCAGTTCTTC. Protein: CASSTHSGNTNEQFF.

The chain links TRBV3-1 to TRBJ1-6; D unresolved. CDR1 and CDR2 (germline): LGHDT, YNNKEL (reference sequence). This CDR3 contains 13 residues. Trimming removed 4 bases from V and 7 bases from J, with 8 bases in between. For the CDR3, the DNA is TGTGCCAGCAGCCCCCAGGAAAATTCACCCCTCCACTTT. Its protein product is CASSPQENSPLHF.

This chain links TRBV5-1 with TRBJ1-6, with D tentatively TRBD1 (5 bases). The V gene's germline CDR1 is SGHRS and CDR2 YFSETQ. The CDR3 runs to 16 residues. V lost 3 bases and J lost 6, with 16 bases in between. The CDR3 spells CASSSPGWGGNSPLHF. CDR3 nucleotide sequence: TGCGCCAGCAGCTCACCCGGCTGGGGGGGTAATTCACCCCTCCACTTT.

V usage is TRBV5-5 and J usage is TRBJ2-5; D is undetermined. V shed 1 base and J shed 5 bases, with 12 bases lying between them. Looked up from germline, CDR1 is SGHKS and CDR2 is YYEKEE (reference sequence). CDR3 length: 14 residues. The DNA for the CDR3 is TGTGCCAGCAGCTTGTCGGGCGTCGCGGAGACCCAGTACTTC. This gives the protein CASSLSGVAETQYF.

This rearrangement joins TRBV2 to TRBJ2-5, with D perhaps assigned TRBD1 or TRBD2 (5 bases each). CDR1 SNHLY and CDR2 FYNNEI come from the germline V gene. V lost 5 bases and J lost 0, with 10 bases in between. There are 14 residues in the CDR3. CDR3 in DNA: TGTGCCAGCAGTCCCGGGACGTACCAAGAGACCCAGTACTTC. Its protein product is CASSPGTYQETQYF.

The chain joins TRBV20-1 to TRBJ1-5; 8 bases map to TRBD1. CDR3 size: 13 residues. Trimming cost V 3 bases and J 7 bases; bases outside gene matches: 5. Germline lookup yields CDR1 DFQATT and CDR2 SNEGSKA (reference sequence). The CDR3 coding sequence is TGCAGTGCTAGTTCAGGGGGCGGGCAGCCCCAGCATTTT. Translated: CSASSGGGQPQHF.

This clonotype was counted a few times. V is TRBV6-5 and J is TRBJ1-3, with D perhaps TRBD1 (6 bases). This CDR3 contains 16 residues. Germline CDR1 is MNHEY and CDR2 is SVGAGI. The ends were cut back, 0 bases at V and 4 bases at J, with 13 bases in the middle. CDR3 DNA: TGTGCCAGCAGTTACTCGACAACGGGGACAGGAAACACCATATATTTT. It encodes CASSYSTTGTGNTIYF.

The CDR3, as DNA: TGCAGTGCTAGAGATCCGATGGGTGTGGAGCAGTACGTC. It encodes CSARDPMGVEQYV. The V call is TRBV20-1, the J call TRBJ2-7; D gene ambiguous. The CDR3 is made up of 13 amino acids. The ends were cut back, 0 bases at V and 7 bases at J, with 13 bases in the middle. Germline CDR1 is DFQATT and CDR2 is SNEGSKA (reference sequence).

Comments on this clonotype: The junction departs from germline at one end; a sequencing error may be responsible. V is TRBV28 and J is TRBJ1-5; maybe TRBD1 (6 bases). The CDR3 spans 14 residues. The germline V gene has CDR1 MDHEN and CDR2 SYDVKM. The CDR3 sequence is CASRGGPGSQPQHF. As DNA, the CDR3 is TGTGCCAGCAGGGGGGGGCCCGGGAGTCAGCCACAGCATTTT.

This clonotype was counted only a few times. V gene TRBV6-5 combines with J gene TRBJ1-2, with no clear D. CDR1 and CDR2 (germline): MNHEY, SVGAGI. V shed 5 bases and J shed 2 bases, with 9 bases lying between them. The CDR3 is 13 residues long. This CDR3 reads CASSADQNYGYTF. The CDR3 DNA reads TGTGCCAGCAGTGCGGACCAAAACTATGGCTACACCTTC.

The chain employs TRBV24-1 and TRBJ2-1; TRBD1 is a possible D gene (5 bases). V was shortened by 2 bases and J by 7 bases, with 17 bases between the two germline ends. The CDR3 contains 16 residues. Germline loops: CDR1 KGHDR, CDR2 SFDVKD. The CDR3 protein is CATSDSGRVGKNEQFF. The CDR3 DNA follows: TGTGCCACCAGTGATTCTGGCAGGGTAGGGAAAAATGAGCAGTTCTTC.

This clonotype was seen repeatedly, ten times or more. This chain links TRBV12-3 or TRBV12-4 with TRBJ2-3, with 9 bases that match TRBD2. V lost 3 bases and J lost 5; bases outside the gene matches: 3. The CDR3 extends over 14 amino acids. CDR3: CASSFNSGGDTQYF. DNA for the CDR3: TGTGCCAGCAGTTTTAATAGCGGGGGAGATACGCAGTATTTT.